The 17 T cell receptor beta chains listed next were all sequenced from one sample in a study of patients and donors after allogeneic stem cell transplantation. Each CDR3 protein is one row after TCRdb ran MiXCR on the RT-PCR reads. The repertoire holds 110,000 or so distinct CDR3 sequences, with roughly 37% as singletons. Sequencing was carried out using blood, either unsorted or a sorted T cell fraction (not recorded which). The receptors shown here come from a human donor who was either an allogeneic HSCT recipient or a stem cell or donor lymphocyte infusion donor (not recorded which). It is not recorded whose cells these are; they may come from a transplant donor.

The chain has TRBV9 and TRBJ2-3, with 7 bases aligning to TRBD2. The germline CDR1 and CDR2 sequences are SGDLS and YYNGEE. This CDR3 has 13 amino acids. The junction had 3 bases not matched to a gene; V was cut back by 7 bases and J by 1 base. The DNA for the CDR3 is TGTGCCAGCGGCGGGAGAGGCACAGATACGCAGTATTTT. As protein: CASGGRGTDTQYF.

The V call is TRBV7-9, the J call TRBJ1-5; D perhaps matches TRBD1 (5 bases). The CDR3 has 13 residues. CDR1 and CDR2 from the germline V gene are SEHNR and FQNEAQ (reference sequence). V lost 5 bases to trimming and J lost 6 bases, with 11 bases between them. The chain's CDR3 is CASSLTEIQPQHF. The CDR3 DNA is TGTGCCAGCAGCCTGACAGAGATTCAGCCCCAGCATTTT.

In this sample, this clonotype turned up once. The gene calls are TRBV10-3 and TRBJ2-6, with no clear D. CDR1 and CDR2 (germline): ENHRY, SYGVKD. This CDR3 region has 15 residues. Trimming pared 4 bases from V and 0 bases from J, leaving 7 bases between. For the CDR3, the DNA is TGTGCCATCAGTGGACAAATCTCTGGGGCCAACGTCCTGACTTTC. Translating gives CAISGQISGANVLTF.

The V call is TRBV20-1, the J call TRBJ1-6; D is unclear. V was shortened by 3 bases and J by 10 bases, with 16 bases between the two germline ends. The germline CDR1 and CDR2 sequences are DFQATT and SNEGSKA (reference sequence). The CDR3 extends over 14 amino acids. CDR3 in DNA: TGCAGTGCTAGTAGCTCTGGGCTTGGCTCACCCCTCCACTTT. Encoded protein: CSASSSGLGSPLHF.

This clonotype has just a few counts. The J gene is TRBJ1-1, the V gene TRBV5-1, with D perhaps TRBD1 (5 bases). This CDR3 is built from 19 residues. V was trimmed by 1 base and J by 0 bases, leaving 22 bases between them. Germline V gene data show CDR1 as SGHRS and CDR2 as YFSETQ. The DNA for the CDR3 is TGCGCCAGCAGCTTGTTGTGGCAGGGACTAAAACGGGTGAACACTGAAGCTTTCTTT. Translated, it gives CASSLLWQGLKRVNTEAFF.

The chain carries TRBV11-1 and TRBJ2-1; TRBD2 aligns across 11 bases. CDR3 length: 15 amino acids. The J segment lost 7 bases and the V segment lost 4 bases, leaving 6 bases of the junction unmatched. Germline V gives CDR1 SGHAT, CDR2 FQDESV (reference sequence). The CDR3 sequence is CASSYTSGSVNEQFF. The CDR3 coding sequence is TGTGCCAGCAGCTATACTAGCGGGAGTGTAAATGAGCAGTTCTTC. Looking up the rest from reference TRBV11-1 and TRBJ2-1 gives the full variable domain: EAEVAQSPRYKITEKSQAVAFWCDPISGHATLYWYRQILGQGPELLVQFQDESVVDDSQLPKDRFSAERLKGVDSTLKIQPAELGDSAMYLCASSYTSGSVNEQFFGPGTRLTVL.

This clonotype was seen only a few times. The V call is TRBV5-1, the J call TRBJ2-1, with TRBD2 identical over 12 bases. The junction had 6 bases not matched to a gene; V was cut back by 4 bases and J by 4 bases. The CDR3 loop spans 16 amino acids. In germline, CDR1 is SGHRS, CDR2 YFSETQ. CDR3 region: CASSAGLAGSYNEQFF. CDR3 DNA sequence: TGCGCCAGCAGCGCCGGACTAGCGGGATCTTACAATGAGCAGTTCTTC.

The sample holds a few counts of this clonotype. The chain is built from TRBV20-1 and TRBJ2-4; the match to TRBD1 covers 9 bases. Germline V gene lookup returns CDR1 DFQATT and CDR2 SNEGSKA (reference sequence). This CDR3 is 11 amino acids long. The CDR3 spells CRGQGRNIQYF. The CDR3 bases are TGCAGAGGACAGGGGAGAAACATTCAGTACTTC.

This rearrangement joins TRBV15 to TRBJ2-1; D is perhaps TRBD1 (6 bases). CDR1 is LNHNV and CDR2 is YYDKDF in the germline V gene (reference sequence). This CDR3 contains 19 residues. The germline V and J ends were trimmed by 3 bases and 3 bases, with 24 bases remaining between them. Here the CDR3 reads CATSSESQEWTVFYNEQFF. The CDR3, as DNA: TGTGCCACCAGCAGCGAGTCCCAAGAGTGGACAGTCTTCTACAATGAGCAGTTCTTC.

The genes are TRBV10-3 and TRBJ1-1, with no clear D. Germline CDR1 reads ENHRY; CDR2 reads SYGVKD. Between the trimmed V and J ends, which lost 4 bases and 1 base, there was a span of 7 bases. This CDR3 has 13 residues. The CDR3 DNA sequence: TGTGCCATCAGTGGAAACACGAACACTGAAGCTTTCTTT. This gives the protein CAISGNTNTEAFF.

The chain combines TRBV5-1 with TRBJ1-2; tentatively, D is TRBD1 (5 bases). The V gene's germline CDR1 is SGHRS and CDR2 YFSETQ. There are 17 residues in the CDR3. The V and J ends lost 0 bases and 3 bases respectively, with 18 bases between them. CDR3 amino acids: CASSLGGSGQEDYGYTF. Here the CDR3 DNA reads TGCGCCAGCAGCTTGGGAGGTTCGGGGCAGGAGGACTATGGCTACACCTTC.

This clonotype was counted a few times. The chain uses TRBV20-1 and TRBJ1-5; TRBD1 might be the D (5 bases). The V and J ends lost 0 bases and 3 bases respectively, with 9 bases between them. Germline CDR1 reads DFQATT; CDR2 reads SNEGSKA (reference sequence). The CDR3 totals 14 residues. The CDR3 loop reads CSARDGTINQPQHF. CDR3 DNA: TGCAGTGCTAGAGACGGGACTATCAATCAGCCCCAGCATTTT.

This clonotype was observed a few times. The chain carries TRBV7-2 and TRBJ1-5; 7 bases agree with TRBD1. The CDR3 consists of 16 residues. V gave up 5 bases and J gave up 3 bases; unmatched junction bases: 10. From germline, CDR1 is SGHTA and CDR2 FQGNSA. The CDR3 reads CASSHSGTENNQPQHF. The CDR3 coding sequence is TGTGCCAGCAGCCACTCCGGGACAGAAAACAATCAGCCCCAGCATTTT.

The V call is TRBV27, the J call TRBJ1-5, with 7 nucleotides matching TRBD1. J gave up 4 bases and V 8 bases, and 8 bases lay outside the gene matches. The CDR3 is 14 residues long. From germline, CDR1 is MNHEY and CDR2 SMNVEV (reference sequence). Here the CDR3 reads CASRMTGTNQPQHF. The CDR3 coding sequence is TGTGCCAGCCGAATGACAGGGACAAATCAGCCCCAGCATTTT.

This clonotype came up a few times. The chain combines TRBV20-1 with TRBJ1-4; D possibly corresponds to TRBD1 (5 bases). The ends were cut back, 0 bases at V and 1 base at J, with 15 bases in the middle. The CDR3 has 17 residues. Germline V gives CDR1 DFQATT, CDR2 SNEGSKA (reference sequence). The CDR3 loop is CSARERSRGITNEKLFF. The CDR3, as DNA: TGCAGTGCTAGAGAGCGTAGTAGGGGCATAACTAATGAAAAACTGTTTTTT.

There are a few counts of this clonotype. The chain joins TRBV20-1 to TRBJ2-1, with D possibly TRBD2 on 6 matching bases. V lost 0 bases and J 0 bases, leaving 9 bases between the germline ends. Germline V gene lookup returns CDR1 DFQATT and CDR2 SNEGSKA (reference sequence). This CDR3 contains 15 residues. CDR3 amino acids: CSARDRGLSYNEQFF. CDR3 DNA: TGCAGTGCTAGAGATCGGGGACTCTCCTACAATGAGCAGTTCTTC.

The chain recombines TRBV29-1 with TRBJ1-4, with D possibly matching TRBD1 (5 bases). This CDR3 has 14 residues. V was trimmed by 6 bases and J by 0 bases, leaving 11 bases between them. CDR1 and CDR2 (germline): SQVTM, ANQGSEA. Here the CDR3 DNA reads TGCAGCGTGGGGACGCCCGCAACTAATGAAAAACTGTTTTTT. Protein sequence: CSVGTPATNEKLFF. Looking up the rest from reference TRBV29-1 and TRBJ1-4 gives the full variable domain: SAVISQKPSRDICQRGTSLTIQCQVDSQVTMMFWYRQQPGQSLTLIATANQGSEATYESGFVIDKFPISRPNLTFSTLTVSNMSPEDSSIYLCSVGTPATNEKLFFGSGTQLSVL.